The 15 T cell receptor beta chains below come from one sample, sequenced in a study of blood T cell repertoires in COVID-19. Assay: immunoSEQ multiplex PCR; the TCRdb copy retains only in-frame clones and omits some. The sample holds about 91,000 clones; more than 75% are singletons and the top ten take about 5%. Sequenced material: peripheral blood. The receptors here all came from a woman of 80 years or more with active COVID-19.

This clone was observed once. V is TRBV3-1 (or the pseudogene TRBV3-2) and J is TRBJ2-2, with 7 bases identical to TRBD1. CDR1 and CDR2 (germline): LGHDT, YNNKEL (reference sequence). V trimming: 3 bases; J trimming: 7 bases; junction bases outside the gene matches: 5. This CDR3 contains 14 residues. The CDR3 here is CASSHADRDGELFF. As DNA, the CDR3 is TGTGCCAGCAGCCACGCCGACAGGGACGGGGAGCTGTTTTTT.

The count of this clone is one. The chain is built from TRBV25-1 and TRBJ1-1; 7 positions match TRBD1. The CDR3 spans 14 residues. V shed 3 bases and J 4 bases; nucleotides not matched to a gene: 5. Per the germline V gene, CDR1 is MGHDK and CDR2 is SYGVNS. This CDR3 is CASSDYRGVTEAFF. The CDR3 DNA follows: TGTGCCAGCAGTGATTACAGGGGAGTCACTGAAGCTTTCTTT.

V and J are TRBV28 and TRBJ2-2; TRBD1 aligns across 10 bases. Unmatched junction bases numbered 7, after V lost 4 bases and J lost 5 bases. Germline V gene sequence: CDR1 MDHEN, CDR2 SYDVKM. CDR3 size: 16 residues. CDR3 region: CASSSLTGGLTGELFF. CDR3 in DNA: TGTGCCAGCAGTTCCCTGACAGGGGGCCTAACCGGGGAGCTGTTTTTT.

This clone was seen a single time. The CDR3 spells CASSRPPGQGIDEQFF. CDR3 coding DNA: TGTGCCAGCAGTCGGCCTCCGGGACAGGGGATCGATGAGCAGTTCTTC. The rearrangement uses TRBV2 and TRBJ2-1; 10 bases agree with TRBD1. Germline V CDR1 and CDR2: SNHLY, FYNNEI. This CDR3 is 16 amino acids long. Germline trimming cut 5 bases from V and 8 bases from J; bases unmatched to any gene: 12.

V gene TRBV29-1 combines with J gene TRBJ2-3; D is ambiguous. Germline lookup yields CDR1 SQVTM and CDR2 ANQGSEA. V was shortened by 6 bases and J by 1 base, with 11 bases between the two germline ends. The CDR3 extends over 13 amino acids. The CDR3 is CSVSVSGTDTQYF. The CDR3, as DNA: TGCAGCGTCTCGGTGAGTGGCACAGATACGCAGTATTTT.

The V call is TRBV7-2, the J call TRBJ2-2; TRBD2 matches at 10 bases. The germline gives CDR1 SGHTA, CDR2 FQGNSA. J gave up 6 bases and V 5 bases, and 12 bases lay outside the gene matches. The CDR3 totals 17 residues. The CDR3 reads CASSGGLAGARSGELFF. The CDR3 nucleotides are TGTGCCAGCAGCGGGGGGCTAGCGGGAGCGCGTTCCGGGGAGCTGTTTTTT.

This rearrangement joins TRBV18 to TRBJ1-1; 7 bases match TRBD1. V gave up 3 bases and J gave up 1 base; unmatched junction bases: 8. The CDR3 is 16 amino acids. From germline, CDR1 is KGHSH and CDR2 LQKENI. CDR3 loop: CASSPLRQGQNTEAFF. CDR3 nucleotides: TGTGCCAGCTCACCTCTGCGACAGGGCCAGAACACTGAAGCTTTCTTT. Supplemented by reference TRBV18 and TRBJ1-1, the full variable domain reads NAGVMQNPRHLVRRRGQEARLRCSPMKGHSHVYWYRQLPEEGLKFMVYLQKENIIDESGMPKERFSAEFPKEGPSILRIQQVVRGDSAAYFCASSPLRQGQNTEAFFGQGTRLTVV.

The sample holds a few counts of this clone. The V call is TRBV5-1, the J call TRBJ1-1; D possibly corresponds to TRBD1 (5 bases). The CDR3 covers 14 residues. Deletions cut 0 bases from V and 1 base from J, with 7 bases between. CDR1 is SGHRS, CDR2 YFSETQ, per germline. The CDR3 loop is CASSLEGRNTEAFF. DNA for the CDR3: TGCGCCAGCAGCTTGGAGGGGCGGAACACTGAAGCTTTCTTT.

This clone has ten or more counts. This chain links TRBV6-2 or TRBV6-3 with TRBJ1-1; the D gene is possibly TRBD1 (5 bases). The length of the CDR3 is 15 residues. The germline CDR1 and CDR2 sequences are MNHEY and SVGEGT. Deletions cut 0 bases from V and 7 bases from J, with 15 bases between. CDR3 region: CASSYSSSGIGEAFF. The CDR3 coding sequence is TGTGCCAGCAGTTACTCGAGTTCAGGGATAGGTGAAGCTTTCTTT.

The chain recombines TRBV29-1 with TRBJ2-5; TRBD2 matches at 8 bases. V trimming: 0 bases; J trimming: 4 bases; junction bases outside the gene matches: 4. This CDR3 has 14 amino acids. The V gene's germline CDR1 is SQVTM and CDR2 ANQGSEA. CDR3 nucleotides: TGCAGCGTTGAAGAGGCAAGCGGGAGAGAGACCCAGTACTTC. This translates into CSVEEASGRETQYF.

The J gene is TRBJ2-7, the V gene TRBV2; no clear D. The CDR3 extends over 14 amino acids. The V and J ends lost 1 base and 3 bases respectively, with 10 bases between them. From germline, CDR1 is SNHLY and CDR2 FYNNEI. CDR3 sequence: CASSEGQAYYEQYF. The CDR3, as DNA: TGTGCCAGCAGTGAAGGACAAGCCTACTACGAGCAGTACTTC.

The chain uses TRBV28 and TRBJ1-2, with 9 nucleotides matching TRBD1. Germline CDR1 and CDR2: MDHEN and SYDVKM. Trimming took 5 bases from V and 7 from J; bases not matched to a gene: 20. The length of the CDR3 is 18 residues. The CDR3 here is CASSTHNRDREAYPGYTF. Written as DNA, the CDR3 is TGTGCCAGCAGTACCCACAACCGGGACAGGGAAGCTTACCCTGGCTACACCTTC.

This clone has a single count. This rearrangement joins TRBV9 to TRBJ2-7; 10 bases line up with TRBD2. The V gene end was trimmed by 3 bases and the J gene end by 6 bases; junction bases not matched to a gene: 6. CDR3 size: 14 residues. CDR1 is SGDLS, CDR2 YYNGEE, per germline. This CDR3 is CASSALAGVSEQYF. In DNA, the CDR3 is TGTGCCAGCAGCGCTCTAGCGGGAGTCTCCGAGCAGTACTTC.

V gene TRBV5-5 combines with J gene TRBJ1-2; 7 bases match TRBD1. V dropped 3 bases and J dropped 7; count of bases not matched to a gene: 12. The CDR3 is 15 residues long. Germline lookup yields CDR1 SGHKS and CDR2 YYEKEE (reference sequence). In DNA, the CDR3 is TGTGCCAGCAGCTACTCAACAGGGGCTGGTCTTGGCTACACCTTC. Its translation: CASSYSTGAGLGYTF.

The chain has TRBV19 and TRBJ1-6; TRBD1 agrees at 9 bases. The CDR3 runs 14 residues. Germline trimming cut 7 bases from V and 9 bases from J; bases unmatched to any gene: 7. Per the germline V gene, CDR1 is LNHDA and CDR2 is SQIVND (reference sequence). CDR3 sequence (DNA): TGTGCCAGTACCACCGACAGGGGGATTTCACCCCTCCACTTT. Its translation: CASTTDRGISPLHF.